These 12 T cell receptor beta chains originate from one sample sequenced in a study of blood T cell repertoires in COVID-19. Method: immunoSEQ multiplex PCR; TCRdb's copy keeps in-frame clones and lacks some. This table has about 150,000 clones, roughly 85% appearing once. The material sequenced was PBMCs or T cells enriched from blood (not recorded which). The receptors here all came from a man in his fifties who had recovered from COVID-19.

The chain combines TRBV18 with TRBJ2-2, with D unclear. The CDR3 contains 13 residues. Trimming left V 1 base short and J 6 bases short, with 6 bases between. CDR1 is KGHSH and CDR2 is LQKENI in the germline V gene. CDR3 in amino acids: CASSPLASGELFF. The CDR3 DNA reads as TGTGCCAGCTCACCACTAGCCTCCGGGGAGCTGTTTTTT.

This chain uses TRBV7-9 with TRBJ2-3; 11 positions match TRBD2. Germline V gene data show CDR1 as SEHNR and CDR2 as FQNEAQ (reference sequence). This CDR3 contains 18 residues. J gave up 6 bases and V 5 bases, and 16 bases lay outside the gene matches. The CDR3 nucleotides read TGTGCCAGCAGCCCCATGAAACTAGCGGGGGCCTCCACGGATACGCAGTATTTT. This sequence encodes CASSPMKLAGASTDTQYF.

Points on this clone: The sample contains more than one DNA sequence encoding this CDR3. The chain has TRBV7-2 and TRBJ1-6, with a possible D match to TRBD1 (5 bases). CDR3 length: 13 amino acids. Trimming shortened V by 4 bases and J by 7 bases, and 8 bases separated the two germline ends. From germline, CDR1 is SGHTA and CDR2 FQGNSA. The CDR3: CASSSNRNSPLHF. The CDR3 nucleotides are TGTGCCAGCAGCTCCAACAGGAATTCACCCCTCCACTTT.

The V call is TRBV7-2, the J call TRBJ2-5, with 7 bases fitting TRBD2. Germline trimming cut 1 base from V and 8 bases from J; bases unmatched to any gene: 10. Germline V gene data show CDR1 as SGHTA and CDR2 as FQGNSA. The CDR3 contains 15 residues. The CDR3 DNA reads TGTGCCAGCAGCTTAGACCCCGCACGGGGGGAAACCCAGTACTTC. This encodes CASSLDPARGETQYF.

The V gene is TRBV19, the J gene TRBJ1-1; 9 bases agree with TRBD1. The CDR3 length is 19 residues. Germline CDR1 and CDR2: LNHDA and SQIVND (reference sequence). V lost 7 bases and J lost 0; bases outside the gene matches: 18. The CDR3 DNA reads TGTGCCAGTACCCCGGGGACAGGGCCGCTCGCCGTGTTGAACACTGAAGCTTTCTTT. It codes for CASTPGTGPLAVLNTEAFF. Filled out from reference TRBV19 and TRBJ1-1, the complete variable domain reads DGGITQSPKYLFRKEGQNVTLSCEQNLNHDAMYWYRQDPGQGLRLIYYSQIVNDFQKGDIAEGYSVSREKKESFPLTVTSAQKNPTAFYLCASTPGTGPLAVLNTEAFFGQGTRLTVV.

The rearrangement links TRBV12-3 or TRBV12-4 to TRBJ1-1; 7 bases are shared with TRBD1. V gave up 10 bases and J gave up 4 bases; unmatched junction bases: 9. The CDR3 has 13 amino acids. This CDR3 is CATGGQLGTEAFF. The CDR3 DNA is TGTGCCACCGGGGGACAGTTAGGCACTGAAGCTTTCTTT.

The V call is TRBV7-6, the J call TRBJ2-3, with 9 bases matching TRBD2. CDR1 SGHVS and CDR2 FNYEAQ come from the germline V gene. This CDR3 comprises 16 residues. J was trimmed by 3 bases and V by 5 bases; bases with no gene match: 9. Written as DNA, the CDR3 is TGTGCCAGCAGCCCCGCGGGGGGGAGGTCAACAGATACGCAGTATTTT. Translation gives CASSPAGGRSTDTQYF.

The rearrangement joins TRBV21-1 to TRBJ1-1; whether TRBD1, the table's D call, matches the DNA was not checked. TRBV21-1 is reported as a pseudogene. This CDR3 has 15 amino acids. The CDR3 reads CASSKGAGGVTEAFF. As DNA, the CDR3 is TGTGCCAGCAGCAAAGGGGCAGGGGGCGTCACTGAAGCTTTCTTT.

The gene calls are TRBV28 and TRBJ2-1; 11 bases fit TRBD1. The germline CDR1 and CDR2 sequences are MDHEN and SYDVKM. The length of the CDR3 is 14 residues. CDR3 in DNA: TGTGCTAGTGAATCCGGGACAGGGGGCAATGAGCAGTTCTTC. It specifies CASESGTGGNEQFF.

The V call is TRBV23-1, the J call TRBJ2-5; TRBD1 matches at 9 bases. TRBV23-1 is assigned to the ORF class and has an uncertain function. The V and J ends lost 4 bases and 1 base, in that order; junction bases with no gene match: 16. The CDR3 length is 19 residues. The CDR3: CASSPRYGGQGRSQETQYF. The CDR3 DNA reads as TGCGCCAGCAGTCCTCGATACGGGGGACAGGGTCGGTCCCAAGAGACCCAGTACTTC.

The chain couples TRBV9 to TRBJ2-2; 8 bases are a match to TRBD1. V lost 1 base and J lost 7; bases outside the gene matches: 9. The CDR3 covers 16 residues. The germline V gene encodes CDR1 SGDLS and CDR2 YYNGEE. The CDR3, as DNA: TGTGCCAGCAGCGTATCTGCAGGGGGCGCGATCGGGGAGCTGTTTTTT. As protein: CASSVSAGGAIGELFF.

This chain joins TRBV14 and TRBJ2-2, with D perhaps TRBD1 (5 bases). V was trimmed by 3 bases and J by 5 bases, leaving 10 bases between them. This CDR3 region has 14 residues. The germline CDR1 and CDR2 sequences are SGHDN and FVKESK. CDR3 bases: TGTGCCAGCAGCCAGCGTGGGGCAACCGGGGAGCTGTTTTTT. Translating gives CASSQRGATGELFF.